Shown below are 3 T cell receptor beta chains from a single sample sequenced in a study of blood T cell repertoires in COVID-19. Sequencing used immunoSEQ multiplex PCR; TCRdb keeps in-frame clones, though not all of them. This sample carries around 230,000 clones, around 78% of them seen once, and the ten largest clones take 2% to 3%. The source material was peripheral blood. These receptors were obtained from a woman aged 70-85 years with active or convalescent COVID-19.

The chain has TRBV2 and TRBJ1-2, with 7 bases lining up with TRBD1. V dropped 2 bases and J dropped 5; count of bases not matched to a gene: 5. CDR3 size: 14 residues. The germline gives CDR1 SNHLY, CDR2 FYNNEI. CDR3 in DNA: TGTGCCAGCAGTGAACCTGACAGGGAGTATGGCTACACCTTC. Amino acid sequence: CASSEPDREYGYTF.

The genes are TRBV2 and TRBJ1-6; TRBD1 aligns across 8 bases. J gave up 10 bases and V 2 bases, and 4 bases lay outside the gene matches. The CDR3 extends over 14 amino acids. Per the germline V gene, CDR1 is SNHLY and CDR2 is FYNNEI. The CDR3 region is CASSEQGAWSPLHF. Written as DNA, the CDR3 is TGTGCCAGCAGTGAACAGGGGGCATGGTCACCCCTCCACTTT.

The rearrangement links TRBV19 to TRBJ2-5, with TRBD1 matching over 7 bases. Trimming removed 5 bases from V and 1 base from J; junction bases left unmatched: 7. CDR1 LNHDA and CDR2 SQIVND come from the germline V gene (reference sequence). This CDR3 comprises 15 residues. The DNA for the CDR3 is TGTGCCAGTAGTTGGGACAGTCAAGTCCAAGAGACCCAGTACTTC. Protein sequence: CASSWDSQVQETQYF.